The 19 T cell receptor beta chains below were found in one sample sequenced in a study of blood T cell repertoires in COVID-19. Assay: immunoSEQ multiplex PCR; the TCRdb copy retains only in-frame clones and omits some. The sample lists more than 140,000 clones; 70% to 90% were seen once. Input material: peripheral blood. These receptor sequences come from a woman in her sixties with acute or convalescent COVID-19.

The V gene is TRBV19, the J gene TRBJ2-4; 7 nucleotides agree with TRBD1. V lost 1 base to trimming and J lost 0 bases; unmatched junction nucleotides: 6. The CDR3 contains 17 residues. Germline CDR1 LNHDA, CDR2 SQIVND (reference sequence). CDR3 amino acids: CASSIGWGQLAKNIQYF. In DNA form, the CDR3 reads TGTGCCAGTAGTATAGGGTGGGGACAGTTAGCCAAAAACATTCAGTACTTC.

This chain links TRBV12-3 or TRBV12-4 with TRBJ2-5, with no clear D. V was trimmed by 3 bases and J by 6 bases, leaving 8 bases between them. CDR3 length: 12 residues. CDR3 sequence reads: CASSLGGQTQYF. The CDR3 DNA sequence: TGTGCCAGCAGTTTGGGTGGGCAGACCCAGTACTTC.

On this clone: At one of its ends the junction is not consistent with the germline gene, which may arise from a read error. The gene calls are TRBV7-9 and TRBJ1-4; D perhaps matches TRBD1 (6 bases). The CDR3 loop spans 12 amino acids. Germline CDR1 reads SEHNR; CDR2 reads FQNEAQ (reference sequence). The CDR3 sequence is CASGGRATATNF. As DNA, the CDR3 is TGTGCCAGCGGGGGCAGGGCGACAGCTACCAATTTT.

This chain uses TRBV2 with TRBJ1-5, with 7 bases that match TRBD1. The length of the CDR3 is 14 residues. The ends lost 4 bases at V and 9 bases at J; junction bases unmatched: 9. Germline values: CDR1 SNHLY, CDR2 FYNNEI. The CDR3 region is CASSVGTAFRPQHF. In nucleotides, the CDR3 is TGTGCCAGCAGTGTCGGGACAGCATTTCGGCCCCAGCATTTT.

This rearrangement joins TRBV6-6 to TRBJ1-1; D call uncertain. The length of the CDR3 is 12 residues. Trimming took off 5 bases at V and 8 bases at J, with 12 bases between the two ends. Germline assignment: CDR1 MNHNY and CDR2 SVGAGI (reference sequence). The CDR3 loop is CASSTESREAFF. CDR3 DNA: TGTGCCAGCAGTACCGAAAGCCGCGAAGCTTTCTTT.

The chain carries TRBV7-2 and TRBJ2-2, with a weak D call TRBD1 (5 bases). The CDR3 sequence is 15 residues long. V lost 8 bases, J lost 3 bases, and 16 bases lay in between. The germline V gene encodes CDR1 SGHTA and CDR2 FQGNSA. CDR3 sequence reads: CASRPSAGYTGELFF. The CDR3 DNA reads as TGTGCCAGCCGACCTTCAGCAGGGTACACCGGGGAGCTGTTTTTT.

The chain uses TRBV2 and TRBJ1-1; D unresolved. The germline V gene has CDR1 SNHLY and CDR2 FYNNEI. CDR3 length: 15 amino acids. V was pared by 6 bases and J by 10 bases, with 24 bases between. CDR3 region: CASRGGITDGNIAFF. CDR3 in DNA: TGTGCCAGCAGAGGCGGTATTACGGACGGGAATATAGCTTTCTTT.

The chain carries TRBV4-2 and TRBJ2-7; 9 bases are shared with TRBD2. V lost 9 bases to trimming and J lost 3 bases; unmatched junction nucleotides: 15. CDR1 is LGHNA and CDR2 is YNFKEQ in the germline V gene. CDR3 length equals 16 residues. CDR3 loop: CASRSILRGGSYEQYF. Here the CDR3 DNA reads TGTGCCAGTCGCTCAATTTTGCGGGGGGGCAGCTACGAGCAGTACTTC.

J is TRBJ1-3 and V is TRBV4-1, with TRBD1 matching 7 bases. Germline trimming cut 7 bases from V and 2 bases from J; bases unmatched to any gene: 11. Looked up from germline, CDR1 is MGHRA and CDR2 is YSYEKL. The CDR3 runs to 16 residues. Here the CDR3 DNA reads TGCGCCAGCACCTCGGCAGGGGGTCCTCCTGGAAACACCATATATTTT. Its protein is CASTSAGGPPGNTIYF.

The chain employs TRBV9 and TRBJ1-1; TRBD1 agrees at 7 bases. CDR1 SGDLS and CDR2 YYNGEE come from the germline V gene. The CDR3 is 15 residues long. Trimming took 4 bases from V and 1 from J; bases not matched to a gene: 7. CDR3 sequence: CASSPPRDRNTEAFF. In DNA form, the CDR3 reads TGTGCCAGCAGCCCCCCCCGGGACAGGAACACTGAAGCTTTCTTT.

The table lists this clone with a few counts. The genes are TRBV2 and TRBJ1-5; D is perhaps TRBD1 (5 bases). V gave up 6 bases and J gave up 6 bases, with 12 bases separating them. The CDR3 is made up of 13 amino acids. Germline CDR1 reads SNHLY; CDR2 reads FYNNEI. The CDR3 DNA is TGTGCCAGCAGGCCAACAGGCTTTCAGCCCCAGCATTTT. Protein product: CASRPTGFQPQHF. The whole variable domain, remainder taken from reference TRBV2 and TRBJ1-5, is EPEVTQTPSHQVTQMGQEVILRCVPISNHLYFYWYRQILGQKVEFLVSFYNNEISEKSEIFDDQFSVERPDGSNFTLKIRSTKLEDSAMYFCASRPTGFQPQHFGDGTRLSIL.

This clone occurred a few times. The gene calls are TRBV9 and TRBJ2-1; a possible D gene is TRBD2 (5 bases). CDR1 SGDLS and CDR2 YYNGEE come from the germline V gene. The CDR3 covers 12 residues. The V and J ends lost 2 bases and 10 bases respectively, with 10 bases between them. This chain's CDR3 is CASSVERTEQFF. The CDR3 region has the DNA TGTGCCAGCAGCGTTGAGCGGACCGAGCAGTTCTTC.

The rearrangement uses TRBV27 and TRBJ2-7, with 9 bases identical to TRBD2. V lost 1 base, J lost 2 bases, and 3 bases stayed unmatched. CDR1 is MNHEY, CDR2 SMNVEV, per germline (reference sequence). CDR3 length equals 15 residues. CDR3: CASSLLAGDTYEQYF. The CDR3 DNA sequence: TGTGCCAGCAGTTTATTAGCGGGGGATACCTACGAGCAGTACTTC.

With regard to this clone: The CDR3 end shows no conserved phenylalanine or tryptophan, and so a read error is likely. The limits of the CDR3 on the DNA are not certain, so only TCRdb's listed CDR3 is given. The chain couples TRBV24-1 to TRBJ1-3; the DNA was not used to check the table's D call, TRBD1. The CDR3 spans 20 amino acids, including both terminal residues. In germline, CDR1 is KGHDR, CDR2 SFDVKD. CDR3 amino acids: CATSDWTFRPSPPWTDRGLA.

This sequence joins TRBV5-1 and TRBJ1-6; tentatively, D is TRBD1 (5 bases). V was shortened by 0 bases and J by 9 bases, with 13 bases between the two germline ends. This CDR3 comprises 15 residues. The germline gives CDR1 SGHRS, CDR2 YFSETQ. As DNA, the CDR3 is TGCGCCAGCAGCTTGGAGCCCAGGGATGGTTCACCCCTCCACTTT. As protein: CASSLEPRDGSPLHF.

CDR3 in amino acids: CASSGGGGYTF. The CDR3 DNA is TGTGCCAGTAGTGGGGGAGGCGGCTACACCTTC. The rearrangement joins TRBV19 to TRBJ1-2; perhaps TRBD1 as D (5 bases). V lost 5 bases, J lost 8 bases, and 9 bases lay in between. The germline V gene has CDR1 LNHDA and CDR2 SQIVND (reference sequence). The CDR3 runs 11 residues.

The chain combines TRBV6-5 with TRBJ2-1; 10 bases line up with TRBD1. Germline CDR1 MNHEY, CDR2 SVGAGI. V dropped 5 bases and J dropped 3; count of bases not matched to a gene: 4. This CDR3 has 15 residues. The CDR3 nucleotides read TGTGCCAGCAGTCCCGGGACAGGGGTCTACAATGAGCAGTTCTTC. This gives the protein CASSPGTGVYNEQFF.

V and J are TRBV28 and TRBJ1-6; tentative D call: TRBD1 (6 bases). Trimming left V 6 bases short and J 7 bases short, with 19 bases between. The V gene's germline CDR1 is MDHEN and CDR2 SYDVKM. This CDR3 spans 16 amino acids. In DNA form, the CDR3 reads TGTGCCAGCAGGGCAGATTTGGGGGCTAGAAATTCACCCCTCCACTTT. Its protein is CASRADLGARNSPLHF.

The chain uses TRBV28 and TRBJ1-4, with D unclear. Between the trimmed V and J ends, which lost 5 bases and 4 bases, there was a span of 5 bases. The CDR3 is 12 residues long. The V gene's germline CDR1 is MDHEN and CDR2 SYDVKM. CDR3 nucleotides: TGTGCCAGCAGTGGGCTTAATGAAAAACTGTTTTTT. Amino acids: CASSGLNEKLFF.